What follows are 12 T cell receptor beta chains derived from one specimen sequenced in a study of OX40 agonist ivuxolimab in advanced cancers. Measured with immunoSEQ multiplex PCR; TCRdb has only the in-frame clones, and not every one. The table includes about 54,000 clones, roughly 90% detected once. The sequencing here drew on CD4+ or CD8+ T cells sorted from blood, taken in a trial of the OX40 agonist ivuxolimab. These receptors all come from an adult with an advanced solid tumor such as melanoma, head and neck, liver or kidney cancer.

This clone has just one count. J is TRBJ2-7 and V is TRBV21-1; TRBD2 is taken as the D call from the table, unchecked against the DNA. TRBV21-1 is termed a pseudogene. This CDR3 is built from 11 residues. Written as DNA, the CDR3 is TGTGCCACCGTTCGGGAGGGCGAGCAGTACTTC. Translation: CATVREGEQYF.

V is TRBV18 and J is TRBJ2-3; possibly TRBD2 for D (6 bases). Germline V gives CDR1 KGHSH, CDR2 LQKENI. V lost 3 bases and J 2 bases, leaving 18 bases between the germline ends. The CDR3 consists of 17 residues. CDR3 residues: CASSPKKSSGLTDTQYF. CDR3 in DNA: TGTGCCAGCTCACCCAAAAAGAGTAGCGGACTCACAGATACGCAGTATTTT.

The chain employs TRBV2 and TRBJ2-7; unclear D gene. The CDR3 runs 13 residues. Between the trimmed V and J ends, which lost 4 bases and 6 bases, there was a span of 13 bases. Germline CDR1 reads SNHLY; CDR2 reads FYNNEI. The CDR3 reads CASSVGPYGEQYF. The CDR3 DNA is TGTGCCAGCAGTGTAGGACCCTATGGCGAGCAGTACTTC.

This chain joins TRBV2 and TRBJ2-7, with D unresolved. The CDR3 runs to 13 residues. V lost 3 bases to trimming and J lost 3 bases, with 9 bases between them. From germline, CDR1 is SNHLY and CDR2 FYNNEI. The CDR3 DNA is TGTGCCAGCAGTGACGCTTATAGCTACGAGCAGTACTTC. As protein: CASSDAYSYEQYF.

The rearrangement links TRBV18 to TRBJ1-6; D is unclear. The length of the CDR3 is 13 residues. Germline CDR1 KGHSH, CDR2 LQKENI. Trimming took 3 bases from V and 8 from J, leaving 8 bases between them. This chain's CDR3 is CASSPDADSPLHF. For the CDR3, the DNA is TGTGCCAGCTCACCGGATGCCGATTCACCCCTCCACTTT. Drawing the rest from reference TRBV18 and TRBJ1-6, the complete variable domain is NAGVMQNPRHLVRRRGQEARLRCSPMKGHSHVYWYRQLPEEGLKFMVYLQKENIIDESGMPKERFSAEFPKEGPSILRIQQVVRGDSAAYFCASSPDADSPLHFGNGTRLTVT.

The rearrangement joins TRBV4-2 to TRBJ2-7, with 7 bases identical to TRBD1. The V and J ends lost 4 bases and 2 bases, in that order; junction bases with no gene match: 14. From germline, CDR1 is LGHNA and CDR2 YNFKEQ. This CDR3 region has 17 residues. The CDR3 DNA follows: TGTGCCAGCAGCCGACAGTCAGGGGGTGAGGGCGCCTACGAGCAGTACTTC. Encoded protein: CASSRQSGGEGAYEQYF.

This chain uses TRBV6-6 with TRBJ1-2; D gene unclear. CDR3 size: 13 residues. V gave up 11 bases and J gave up 13 bases, with 26 bases separating them. Germline CDR1 MNHNY, CDR2 SVGAGI (reference sequence). The CDR3 DNA sequence: TGTGCCGCGAGGACGGAGAACGCCCTAAAGCCCACCTTC. Protein: CAARTENALKPTF.

V and J are TRBV6-1 and TRBJ1-5; D not certain. The V end was cut by 7 bases, the J end by 5 bases, with 12 bases between. Germline V gives CDR1 MNHNS, CDR2 SASEGT. This CDR3 is 13 amino acids long. CDR3 DNA sequence: TGTGCCAGCACGTCTCTAACCTATCAGCCCCAGCATTTT. Translated: CASTSLTYQPQHF.

This clone has a single count. CDR3 in amino acids: CASSDLRGTGVDNTQYF. In DNA form, the CDR3 reads TGTGCCAGCAGCGACCTTCGAGGGACGGGAGTAGATAATACGCAGTATTTT. The chain uses TRBV28 and TRBJ2-3; D might be TRBD2 (6 bases). The ends were cut back, 6 bases at V and 7 bases at J, with 26 bases in the middle. Germline V gives CDR1 MDHEN, CDR2 SYDVKM. CDR3 length: 17 residues.

The genes are TRBV7-9 and TRBJ1-4; D call uncertain. CDR1 is SEHNR and CDR2 is FQNEAQ in the germline V gene (reference sequence). CDR3 size: 16 residues. V was pared by 1 base and J by 5 bases, with 14 bases between. In nucleotides, the CDR3 is TGTGCCAGCAGCTTAGACAGAATCAGGACGAATGAAAAACTGTTTTTT. Encoded protein: CASSLDRIRTNEKLFF.

This chain joins TRBV2 and TRBJ2-2, with 7 bases lining up with TRBD1. Per the germline V gene, CDR1 is SNHLY and CDR2 is FYNNEI. There are 16 residues in the CDR3. The V and J ends lost 6 bases and 7 bases, in that order; junction bases with no gene match: 14. In DNA, the CDR3 is TGTGCCAGCAGCCTATATGGCCGAGGGGGCAGCGGGGAGCTGTTTTTT. This translates into CASSLYGRGGSGELFF.

CDR3 DNA sequence: TGTGCCAGCAGTTTATCGGGCCCGGGGACGGGGGGGGGCTACGAGCAGTACTTC. Translation gives CASSLSGPGTGGGYEQYF. The gene calls are TRBV27 and TRBJ2-7, with 8 bases that match TRBD2. Looked up from germline, CDR1 is MNHEY and CDR2 is SMNVEV (reference sequence). The CDR3 is made up of 18 amino acids. V was clipped by 0 bases and J by 3 bases; unmatched bases: 13.